These 8 T cell receptor beta chains came from one sample sequenced in a study of blood T cell repertoires in COVID-19. Profiling relied on immunoSEQ multiplex PCR, and the TCRdb table lists in-frame clones only, not all of them. Of tens of thousands of clones detected, roughly 77% appear once; the ten largest clones hold more than 5%. The specimen was peripheral blood. These receptors all stem from a man over 45 with active or convalescent COVID-19.

This clone was found once. V and J are TRBV30 and TRBJ1-5; D is unresolved. V was cut by 1 base and J by 4 bases, with 11 bases left in between. The CDR3 spans 14 residues. Germline V CDR1 and CDR2: GTSNPN, SVGIG (reference sequence). This CDR3 is CAWSERARNQPQHF. The CDR3 bases are TGTGCCTGGAGTGAGAGGGCTCGAAATCAGCCCCAGCATTTT.

V is TRBV19 and J is TRBJ1-6; the match to TRBD1 covers 10 bases. V dropped 6 bases and J dropped 8; count of bases not matched to a gene: 4. The CDR3 is made up of 14 amino acids. The germline gives CDR1 LNHDA, CDR2 SQIVND (reference sequence). The CDR3 loop is CASSETGGYSPLHF. CDR3 nucleotides: TGTGCCAGTAGCGAGACAGGGGGCTATTCACCCCTCCACTTT.

J is TRBJ1-5 and V is TRBV7-2, with D perhaps matching TRBD1 (5 bases). Per germline, CDR1 SGHTA and CDR2 FQGNSA. The CDR3 is 18 residues long. Trimming left V 2 bases short and J 0 bases short, with 17 bases between. CDR3 in amino acids: CASSLTQGGFYSNQPQHF. The DNA for the CDR3 is TGTGCCAGCAGCTTAACCCAGGGAGGCTTCTATAGCAATCAGCCCCAGCATTTT.

The chain couples TRBV6-5 to TRBJ2-5; 7 nucleotides align to TRBD1. The CDR3 runs 15 residues. Trimming removed 6 bases from V and 2 bases from J; junction bases left unmatched: 9. The V gene's germline CDR1 is MNHEY and CDR2 SVGAGI. This CDR3 reads CASRLFGTAQETQYF. CDR3 in DNA: TGTGCCAGCAGGTTATTCGGGACAGCTCAAGAGACCCAGTACTTC.

The rearrangement joins TRBV19 to TRBJ1-4, with D possibly being TRBD1 (5 bases). CDR3 length equals 17 residues. Trimming took 3 bases from V and 3 from J, leaving 17 bases between them. Germline V gene data show CDR1 as LNHDA and CDR2 as SQIVND (reference sequence). CDR3 bases: TGTGCCAGTAGTATGTCGGGCGGGAGACAGTCTAATGAAAAACTGTTTTTT. Its translation is CASSMSGGRQSNEKLFF.

The CDR3, as DNA: TGTGCCAGCAGCTCCGGGGTAGCGTCTGGAAACACCATATATTTT. Translation: CASSSGVASGNTIYF. The rearrangement joins TRBV28 to TRBJ1-3, with unresolved D. The ends were cut back, 6 bases at V and 1 base at J, with 13 bases in the middle. CDR3 length: 15 residues. Germline lookup yields CDR1 MDHEN and CDR2 SYDVKM.

This clone showed up just once. The chain links TRBV12-3 or TRBV12-4 to TRBJ1-5; no definite D call. CDR3 size: 12 residues. The V end was cut by 4 bases, the J end by 12 bases, with 13 bases between. DNA of the CDR3: TGTGCCAGCAGTTCTCGGCCCTCGGGCCAGCATTTT. Translated, it gives CASSSRPSGQHF.

This clone was seen a few times. This sequence joins TRBV7-9 and TRBJ1-3; D is perhaps TRBD1 (5 bases). The germline CDR1 and CDR2 sequences are SEHNR and FQNEAQ (reference sequence). V lost 0 bases to trimming and J lost 5 bases, with 14 bases between them. CDR3 length: 16 amino acids. CDR3 nucleotide sequence: TGTGCCAGCAGCTTAGCCGTGGGGCAGGGAAGAAACACCATATATTTT. Its protein product is CASSLAVGQGRNTIYF.